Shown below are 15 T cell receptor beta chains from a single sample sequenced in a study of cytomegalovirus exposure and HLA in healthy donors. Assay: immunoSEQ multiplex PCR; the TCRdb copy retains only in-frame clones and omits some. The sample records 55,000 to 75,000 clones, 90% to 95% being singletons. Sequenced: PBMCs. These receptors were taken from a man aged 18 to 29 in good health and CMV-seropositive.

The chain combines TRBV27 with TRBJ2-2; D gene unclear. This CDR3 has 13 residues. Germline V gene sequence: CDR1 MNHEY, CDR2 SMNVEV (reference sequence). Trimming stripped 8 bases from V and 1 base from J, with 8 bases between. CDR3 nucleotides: TGTGCCAGCCTCCTCTTGAACACCGGGGAGCTGTTTTTT. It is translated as CASLLLNTGELFF.

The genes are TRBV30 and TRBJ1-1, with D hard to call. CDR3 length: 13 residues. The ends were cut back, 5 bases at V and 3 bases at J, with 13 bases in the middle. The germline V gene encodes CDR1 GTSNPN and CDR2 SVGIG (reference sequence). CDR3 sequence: CAWDGMEDTEAFF. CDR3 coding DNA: TGTGCCTGGGATGGAATGGAGGACACTGAAGCTTTCTTT. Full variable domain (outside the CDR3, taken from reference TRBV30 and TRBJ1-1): SQTIHQWPATLVQPVGSPLSLECTVEGTSNPNLYWYRQAAGRGLQLLFYSVGIGQISSEVPQNLSASRPQDRQFILSSKKLLLSDSGFYLCAWDGMEDTEAFFGQGTRLTVV.

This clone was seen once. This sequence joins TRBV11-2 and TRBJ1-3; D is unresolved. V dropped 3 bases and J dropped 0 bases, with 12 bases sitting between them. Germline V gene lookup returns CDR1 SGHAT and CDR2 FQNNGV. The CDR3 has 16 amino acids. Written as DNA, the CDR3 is TGTGCCAGCAGCTTTACCCAGGTCCTCTCTGGAAACACCATATATTTT. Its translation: CASSFTQVLSGNTIYF.

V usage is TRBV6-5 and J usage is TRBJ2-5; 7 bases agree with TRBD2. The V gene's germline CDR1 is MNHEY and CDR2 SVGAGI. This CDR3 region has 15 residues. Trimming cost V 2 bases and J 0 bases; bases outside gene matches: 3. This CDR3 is CASSYLLANQETQYF. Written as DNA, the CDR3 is TGTGCCAGCAGTTACCTACTAGCGAACCAAGAGACCCAGTACTTC.

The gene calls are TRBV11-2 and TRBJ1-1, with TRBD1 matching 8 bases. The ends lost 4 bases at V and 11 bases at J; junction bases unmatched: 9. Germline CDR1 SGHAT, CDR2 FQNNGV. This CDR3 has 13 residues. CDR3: CASSSPRTGRAFF. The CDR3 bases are TGTGCCAGCAGCTCTCCTCGGACAGGGCGGGCTTTCTTT.

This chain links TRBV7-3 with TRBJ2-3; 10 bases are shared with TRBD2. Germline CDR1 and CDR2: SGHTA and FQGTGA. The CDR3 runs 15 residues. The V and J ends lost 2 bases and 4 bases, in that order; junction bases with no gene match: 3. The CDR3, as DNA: TGTGCCAGCAGCTTAGGGCTAGCGGGAGCAGATACGCAGTATTTT. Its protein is CASSLGLAGADTQYF.

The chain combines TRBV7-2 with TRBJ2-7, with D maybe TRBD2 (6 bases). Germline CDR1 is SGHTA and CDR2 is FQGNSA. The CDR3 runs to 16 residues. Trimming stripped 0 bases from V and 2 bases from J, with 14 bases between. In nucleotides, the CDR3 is TGTGCCAGCAGCTTAGCAGGGTTAGCGGTAACCTACGAGCAGTACTTC. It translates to CASSLAGLAVTYEQYF.

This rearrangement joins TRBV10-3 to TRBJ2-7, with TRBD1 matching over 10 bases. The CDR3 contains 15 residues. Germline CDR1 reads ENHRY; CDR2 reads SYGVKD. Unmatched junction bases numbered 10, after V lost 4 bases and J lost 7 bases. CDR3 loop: CAISGTGTGVGEQYF. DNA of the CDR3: TGTGCCATCAGTGGAACCGGGACAGGGGTGGGGGAGCAGTACTTC.

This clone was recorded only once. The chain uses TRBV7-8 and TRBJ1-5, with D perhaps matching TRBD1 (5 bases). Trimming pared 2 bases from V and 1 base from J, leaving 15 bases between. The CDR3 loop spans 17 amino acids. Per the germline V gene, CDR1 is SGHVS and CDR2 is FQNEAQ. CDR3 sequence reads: CASSLIKLTESNQPQHF. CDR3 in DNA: TGTGCCAGCAGCTTAATTAAGTTGACAGAGAGCAATCAGCCCCAGCATTTT.

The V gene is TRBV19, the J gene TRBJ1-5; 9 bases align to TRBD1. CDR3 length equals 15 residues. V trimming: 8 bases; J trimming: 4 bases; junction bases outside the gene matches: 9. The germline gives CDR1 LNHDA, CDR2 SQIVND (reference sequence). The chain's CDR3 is CASESQGTGNQPQHF. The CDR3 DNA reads TGTGCCAGTGAATCCCAGGGGACAGGGAATCAGCCCCAGCATTTT.

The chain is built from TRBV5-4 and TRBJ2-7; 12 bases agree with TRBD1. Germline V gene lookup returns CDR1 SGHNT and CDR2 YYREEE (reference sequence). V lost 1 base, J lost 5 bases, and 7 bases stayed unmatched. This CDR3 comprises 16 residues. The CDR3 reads CASSLQLGTGGHEQYF. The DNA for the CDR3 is TGTGCCAGCAGCTTGCAGTTGGGGACAGGGGGCCACGAGCAGTACTTC.

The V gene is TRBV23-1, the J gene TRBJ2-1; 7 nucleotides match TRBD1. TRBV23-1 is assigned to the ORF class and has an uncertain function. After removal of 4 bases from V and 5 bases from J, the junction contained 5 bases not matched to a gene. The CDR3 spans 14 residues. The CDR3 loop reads CASSRQGEHNEQFF. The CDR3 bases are TGCGCCAGCAGTCGGCAGGGGGAACACAATGAGCAGTTCTTC.

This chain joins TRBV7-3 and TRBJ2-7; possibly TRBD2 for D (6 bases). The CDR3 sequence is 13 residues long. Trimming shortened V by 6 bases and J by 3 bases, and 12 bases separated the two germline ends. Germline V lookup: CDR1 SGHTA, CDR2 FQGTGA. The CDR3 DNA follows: TGTGCCAGCAGTCCTAGCGACAGCTACGAGCAGTACTTC. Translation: CASSPSDSYEQYF.

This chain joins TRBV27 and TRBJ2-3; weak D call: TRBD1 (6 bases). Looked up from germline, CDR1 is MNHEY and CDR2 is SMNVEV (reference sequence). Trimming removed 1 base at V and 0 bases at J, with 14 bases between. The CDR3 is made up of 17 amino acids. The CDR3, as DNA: TGTGCCAGCAGTTTATTGCCTGGGACACATAGCACAGATACGCAGTATTTT. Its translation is CASSLLPGTHSTDTQYF.

The CDR3 region has the DNA TGTGCCAGCAGCTTAGCGGGAGCTGGAGATACGCAGTATTTT. Residues: CASSLAGAGDTQYF. The chain combines TRBV11-2 with TRBJ2-3; possible D gene TRBD2, 6 bases. CDR3 size: 14 residues. Germline values: CDR1 SGHAT, CDR2 FQNNGV. The V gene lost 1 base and the J gene lost 5 bases, with 10 bases spanning the gap. Based on the CDR3 plus reference TRBV11-2 and TRBJ2-3, the full variable domain is EAGVAQSPRYKIIEKRQSVAFWCNPISGHATLYWYQQILGQGPKLLIQFQNNGVVDDSQLPKDRFSAERLKGVDSTLKIQPAKLEDSAVYLCASSLAGAGDTQYFGPGTRLTVL.